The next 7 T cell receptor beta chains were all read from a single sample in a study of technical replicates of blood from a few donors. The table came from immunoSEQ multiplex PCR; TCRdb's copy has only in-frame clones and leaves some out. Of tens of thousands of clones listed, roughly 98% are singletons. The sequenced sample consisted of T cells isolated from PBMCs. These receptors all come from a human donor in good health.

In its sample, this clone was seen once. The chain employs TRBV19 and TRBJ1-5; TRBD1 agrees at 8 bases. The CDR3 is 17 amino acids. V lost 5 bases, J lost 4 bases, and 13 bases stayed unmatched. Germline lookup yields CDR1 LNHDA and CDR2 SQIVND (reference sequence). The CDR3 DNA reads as TGTGCCAGTAGTCCCCTCGGACAGGGTGTATGGAATCAGCCCCAGCATTTT. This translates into CASSPLGQGVWNQPQHF.

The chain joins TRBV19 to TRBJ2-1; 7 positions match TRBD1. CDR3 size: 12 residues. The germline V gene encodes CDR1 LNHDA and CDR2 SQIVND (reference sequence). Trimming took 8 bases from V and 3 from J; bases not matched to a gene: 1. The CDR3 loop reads CASWDSYNEQFF. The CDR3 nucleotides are TGTGCCAGTTGGGACAGCTACAATGAGCAGTTCTTC.

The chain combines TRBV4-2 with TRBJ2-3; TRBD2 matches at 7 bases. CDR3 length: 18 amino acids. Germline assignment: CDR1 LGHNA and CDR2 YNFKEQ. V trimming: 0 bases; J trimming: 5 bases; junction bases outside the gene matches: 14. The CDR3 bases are TGTGCCAGCAGCCAAGATCGAGGTCACCGGGAGGTGGGAGATACGCAGTATTTT. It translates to CASSQDRGHREVGDTQYF.

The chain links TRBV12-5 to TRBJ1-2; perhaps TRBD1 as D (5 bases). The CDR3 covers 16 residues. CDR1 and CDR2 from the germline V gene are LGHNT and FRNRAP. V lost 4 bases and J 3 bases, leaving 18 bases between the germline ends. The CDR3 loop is CASGYRSYPSHYGYTF. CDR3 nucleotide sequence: TGTGCTAGTGGTTACAGGTCGTACCCCTCCCACTATGGCTACACCTTC.

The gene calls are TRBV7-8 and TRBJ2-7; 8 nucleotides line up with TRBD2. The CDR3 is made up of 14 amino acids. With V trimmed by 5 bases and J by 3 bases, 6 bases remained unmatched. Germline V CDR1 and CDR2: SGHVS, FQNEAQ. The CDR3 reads CASSLRTSNYEQYF. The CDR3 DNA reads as TGTGCCAGCAGCCTGCGGACTAGCAACTACGAGCAGTACTTC.

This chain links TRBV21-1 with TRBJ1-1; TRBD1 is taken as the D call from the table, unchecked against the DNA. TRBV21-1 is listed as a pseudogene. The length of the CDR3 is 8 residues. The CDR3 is CASTQIFF. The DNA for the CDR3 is TGTGCCAGCACCCAGATTTTCTTT.

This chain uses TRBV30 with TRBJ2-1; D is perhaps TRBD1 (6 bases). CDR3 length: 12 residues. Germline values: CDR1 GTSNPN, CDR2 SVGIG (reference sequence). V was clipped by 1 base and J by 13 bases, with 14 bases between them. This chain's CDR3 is CAWSGGPLGQFF. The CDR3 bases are TGTGCCTGGAGTGGGGGGCCGCTAGGCCAGTTCTTC.